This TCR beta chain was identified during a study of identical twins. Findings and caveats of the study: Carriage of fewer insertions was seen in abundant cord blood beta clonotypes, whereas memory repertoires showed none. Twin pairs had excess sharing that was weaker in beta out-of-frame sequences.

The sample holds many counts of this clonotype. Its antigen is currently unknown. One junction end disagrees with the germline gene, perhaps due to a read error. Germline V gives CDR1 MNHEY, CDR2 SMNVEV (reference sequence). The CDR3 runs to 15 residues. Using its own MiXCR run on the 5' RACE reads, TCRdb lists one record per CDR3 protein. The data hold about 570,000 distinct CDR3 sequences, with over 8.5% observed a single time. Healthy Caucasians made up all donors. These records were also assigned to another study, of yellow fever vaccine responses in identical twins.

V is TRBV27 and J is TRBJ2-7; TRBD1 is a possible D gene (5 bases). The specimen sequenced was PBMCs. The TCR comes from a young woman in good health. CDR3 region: CASSLEDSLRNEQYF. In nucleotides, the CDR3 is TGTGCCAGTAGTTTAGAAGACAGCTTAAGAAACGAGCAGTACTTC.